The clone carrying this TCR beta chain was recorded at least ten times. The antigen is not known. Unmatched junction bases numbered 7, after V lost 4 bases and J lost 2 bases. Per germline, CDR1 LGHNA and CDR2 YNFKEQ. This CDR3 is built from 16 residues. The cDNA was produced through 5'RACE with 10-nucleotide random UMIs. Via MiXCR, TCRdb re-called the 5' RACE reads, giving one row per CDR3 protein. This sample has some 24,000 distinct CDR3 sequences; roughly 13% occur once, and the top ten carry roughly 17%. The data originate from a study of neurological immune-mediated disorders. 2 million unsorted PBMCs were stored in RNAlater at -80 °C before RNA extraction. General observations from the study: Healthy controls had more TCR clonal expansion than multiple sclerosis, which showed the least, whereas HTLV-1-associated myelopathy showed the most. No CDR3 amino acid sequences were shared by expanded clones across subjects, suggesting private repertoires in all groups.

The chain recombines TRBV4-2 with TRBJ2-1; 8 nucleotides match TRBD2. Source material: PBMCs. The clonotype originates from a middle-aged woman with HTLV-1-associated myelopathy (HAM/TSP). The CDR3 coding sequence is TGTGCCAGCAGCCGGGGAAGCGGGGGCACCTACAATGAGCAGTTCTTC. Its protein is CASSRGSGGTYNEQFF.